The present T cell receptor (beta chain) was sequenced within a study of blood T cell repertoires in COVID-19 (dated by TCRdb to the early 2020s). Turning to the overall study: Samples covering the acute and convalescent phases of COVID-19 were provided by collaborators in the United States, Italy and Spain. Where available, HLA class I and class II types were obtained from metadata supplied by the sample provider rather than from assay-based typing. Sample metadata almost always included a de-identified subject ID, COVID-19 status, age in years and sex. The samples were drawn from two sources: the first 160 participants of the ongoing ImmuneRACE study, and fewer than 1,500 subjects contributed by 6 global collaborators. The prospective study material was composed of cDNA or gDNA derived from T cells, B-cell-depleted T cells, or PBMCs. Deeply sampled blood TCRbeta repertoires from subjects exposed to, actively infected with, or recovered from COVID-19 were included in the dataset. The repertoires were made available in a free public database intended to serve as a resource for research on the immune response to SARS-CoV-2. Results the study describes overall, beyond this receptor: The quantity of clinical and demographic metadata differed by source and by participant and was supplied without curation.

A note on this clone: Its antigen is not yet known. The input lacks base qualities; no much larger clone sits a single base away.

TCRbeta CDR3 regions were amplified from genomic DNA by means of the immunoSEQ Assay, a bias-controlled multiplex PCR. As for the authors' bioinformatics: The number of nucleated cells in each sample was estimated from the amplification of reference gene primers within the assay. Sequence reads were collapsed and filtered to measure the absolute abundance of every unique TCRbeta CDR3 rearrangement. For each sample, productive Simpson clonality was calculated as the square root of Simpson's diversity index over productive rearrangements. TCRdb stores this immuneACCESS table with in-frame sequences only. Part of the clones is absent; in the studies checked, under half of the shortfall reflects unresolved V genes, and no reason is known for the rest. V and J calls plus clone size are reproduced from that table; the DNA served to infer D and trimming. This sample is represented by fewer than 350,000 clones; roughly 89% of them were singletons. Of the sample, less than 2% falls within the top ten clones.

Participants in the prospective study were aged 18 to 89 years, lived in 20 to 25 United States geographic areas, and enrolled through a virtual design. In the prospective study, participants were assigned to cohorts based on the clinical history participants reported in a screening survey and a study questionnaire. In the prospective study, mobile phlebotomists collected whole blood, serum and a nasopharyngeal or oropharyngeal swab from each participant. Participants in the prospective study had the option to provide additional blood draws and questionnaires over a roughly 2-month period. Blood samples from the prospective study were shipped frozen or at room temperature prior to DNA extraction. This clonotype was obtained from a woman younger than 30 with acute COVID-19. Sequencing was carried out using PBMCs or T cells enriched from blood (not recorded which).

The DNA reads as follows: TGCAGCGTTGGGCTAGTGAACACTGAAGCTTTCTTT. It specifies CSVGLVNTEAFF. Recombination joined TRBV29-1 with TRBJ1-1; the D segment cannot be called with confidence. V loses 4 bases, J loses 0 bases, and the germline ends lie 6 bases apart. There are 12 amino acids in the CDR3, from cysteine to phenylalanine inclusive. Only CDR3 DNA remains: 36 bases, in frame from the first base. The germline V gene encodes CDR1 SQVTM and CDR2 ANQGSEA.